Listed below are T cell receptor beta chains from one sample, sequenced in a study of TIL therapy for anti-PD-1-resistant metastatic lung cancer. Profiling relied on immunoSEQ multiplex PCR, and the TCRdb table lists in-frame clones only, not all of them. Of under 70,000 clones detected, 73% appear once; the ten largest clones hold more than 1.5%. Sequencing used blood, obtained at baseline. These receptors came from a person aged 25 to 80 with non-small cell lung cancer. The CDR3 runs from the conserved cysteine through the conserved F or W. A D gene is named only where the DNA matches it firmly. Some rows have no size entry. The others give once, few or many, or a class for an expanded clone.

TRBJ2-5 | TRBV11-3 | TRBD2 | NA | CASSSSPGLAGAREETQYF | TGTGCCAGCAGCTCCTCCCCTGGGTTAGCGGGAGCCCGGGAAGAGACCCAGTACTTC
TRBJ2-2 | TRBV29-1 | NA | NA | CSVSEGLNTGELFF | TGCAGCGTTTCAGAGGGACTGAACACCGGGGAGCTGTTTTTT
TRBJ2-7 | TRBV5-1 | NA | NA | CASSLGTVSYEQYF | TGCGCCAGCAGCTTGGGTACAGTCTCCTACGAGCAGTACTTC
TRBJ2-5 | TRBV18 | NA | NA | CASSRASETQYF | TGTGCCAGCTCACGGGCATCCGAGACCCAGTACTTC
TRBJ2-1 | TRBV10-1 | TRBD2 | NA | CASSTRLAGGLHNEQFF | TGCGCCAGCAGTACCAGACTAGCGGGGGGTCTTCACAATGAGCAGTTCTTC
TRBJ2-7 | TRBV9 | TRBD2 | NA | CASSVLAGSYEQYF | TGTGCCAGCAGCGTACTAGCGGGATCTTACGAGCAGTACTTC
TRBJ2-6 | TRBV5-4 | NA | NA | CASKSSSGANVLTF | TGTGCCAGCAAATCCAGCTCTGGGGCCAACGTCCTGACTTTC
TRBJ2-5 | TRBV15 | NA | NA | CATSRGRDSQETQYF | TGTGCCACCAGCAGAGGCCGGGACTCCCAAGAGACCCAGTACTTC
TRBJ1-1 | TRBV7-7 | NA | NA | CASSLLSENTEAFF | TGTGCTAGCAGCTTATTGTCGGAGAACACTGAAGCTTTCTTT
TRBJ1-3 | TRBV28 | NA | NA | CASSLGTFSGNTIYF | TGTGCCAGCAGTTTAGGGACCTTCTCTGGAAACACCATATATTTT
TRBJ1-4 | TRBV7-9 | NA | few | CASSHPGTETNEKLFF | TGTGCCAGCAGCCACCCAGGGACCGAAACTAATGAAAAACTGTTTTTT
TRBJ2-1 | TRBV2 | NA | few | CASRAGQTYNEQFF | TGTGCCAGCAGAGCGGGACAGACCTACAATGAGCAGTTCTTC
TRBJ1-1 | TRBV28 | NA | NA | CASSLTGLSTEAFF | TGTGCCAGCAGTTTGACAGGATTATCCACTGAAGCTTTCTTT
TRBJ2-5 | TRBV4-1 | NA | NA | CASSQSLTTGRAQETQYF | TGCGCCAGCAGCCAGTCTCTCACTACAGGTAGAGCCCAAGAGACCCAGTACTTC
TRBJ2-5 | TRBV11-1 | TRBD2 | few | CASSASRAGGRETQYF | TGTGCCAGCAGCGCCTCTCGCGCGGGAGGGAGAGAGACCCAGTACTTC
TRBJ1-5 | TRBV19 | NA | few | CASSRGTEPQHF | TGTGCCAGTAGTAGGGGAACGGAGCCCCAGCATTTT
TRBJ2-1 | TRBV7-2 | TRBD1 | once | CASSATGNHNEQFF | TGTGCCAGCAGCGCGACAGGGAACCACAATGAGCAGTTCTTC